This T cell receptor (beta chain) stems from a study of identical twins. Overall study results and limits: For out-of-frame alpha sequences shared by twins, low generation probability was in excess.

MiXCR was run by TCRdb on the 5' RACE reads, yielding one entry per CDR3 protein. The sample gives some 570,000 distinct CDR3 sequences, about a fifth of which show up once; about 0.48% is in the top ten. V shed 0 bases and J 6 bases; nucleotides not matched to a gene: 5. The CDR3 spans 15 residues. The germline gives CDR1 MNHEY, CDR2 SMNVEV (reference sequence). This clonotype was observed a few times. The antigen remains undetermined. These data were likewise used in another study, on yellow fever vaccine responses in identical twins.

The sample was CD4+ T cells sorted from blood. This receptor was identified in a woman under 30 in good health. The chain links TRBV27 to TRBJ2-7, with 10 bases identical to TRBD2. CDR3 in amino acids: CASSLSPSGSSEQYF. DNA for the CDR3: TGTGCCAGCAGTTTATCCCCTAGCGGGAGTTCCGAGCAGTACTTC.